This passage covers 5 T cell receptor beta chains from one sample sequenced in a study of Graves' ophthalmopathy and Graves' hyperthyroidism. Amplifying from RNA transcripts, the study obtained TCR beta CDR3 regions. First-round RT-PCR employed HTBI primers, with a second-round multiplex PCR after it. TCRdb reprocessed the multiplex PCR reads via MiXCR and lists one record per CDR3 protein. The table lists 220,000 or so distinct CDR3 sequences, roughly a fifth of them singletons, with approximately 40% in the top ten. Sample: peripheral blood. The source of these receptors is a woman in her forties or fifties with Graves' ophthalmopathy.

This clonotype was counted many times. V and J are TRBV12-3 or TRBV12-4 and TRBJ2-5, with D possibly being TRBD2 (5 bases). With 1 base removed from V and 1 base from J, the gap between germline ends came to 10 bases. This CDR3 has 15 residues. The CDR3: CASSLGTGLQETQYF. CDR3 DNA sequence: TGTGCCAGCAGTTTAGGGACTGGGCTCCAAGAGACCCAGTACTTC.

This clonotype was picked up many times. The gene calls are TRBV24-1 and TRBJ2-2, with D unclear. Between the trimmed V and J ends, which lost 4 bases and 2 bases, there was a span of 10 bases. The CDR3 is 15 amino acids. The germline CDR1 and CDR2 sequences are KGHDR and SFDVKD. The CDR3 DNA follows: TGTGCCACCAGTGAACCGACGGGCAACACCGGGGAGCTGTTTTTT. Its protein product is CATSEPTGNTGELFF.

This clonotype has a count of ten or more. The rearrangement uses TRBV20-1 and TRBJ1-2; TRBD1 is a possible D gene (5 bases). V was clipped by 2 bases and J by 4 bases, with 17 bases between them. The CDR3 is 15 amino acids. Germline V gives CDR1 DFQATT, CDR2 SNEGSKA (reference sequence). The CDR3 here is CSARIPGTEGYGYTF. In nucleotides, the CDR3 is TGCAGTGCTAGAATTCCCGGGACGGAAGGCTATGGCTACACCTTC.

For this clonotype: A read error may be the cause here, since a much bigger clone is one base away. In this CDR3 the conserved last residue, phenylalanine or tryptophan, is missing, so a read error is likely. CDR3: CSAPDNSYEQYL. For the CDR3, the DNA is TGCAGTGCTCCCGACAACTCCTACGAGCAGTACCTC. The chain couples TRBV20-1 to TRBJ2-7; D gene uncertain. Trimming took 5 bases from V and 0 from J, leaving 8 bases between them. CDR1 and CDR2 (germline): DFQATT, SNEGSKA (reference sequence). This CDR3 has 12 amino acids.

This clonotype was counted a few times. CDR3 coding DNA: TGTGCCTGGAGTAGGGACAACCTCAATCAGCCCCAGCATTTT. Translating gives CAWSRDNLNQPQHF. The chain recombines TRBV30 with TRBJ1-5; D may be TRBD1 (6 bases). Germline V gene sequence: CDR1 GTSNPN, CDR2 SVGIG (reference sequence). This CDR3 has 14 residues. The V and J ends lost 2 bases and 3 bases respectively, with 11 bases between them.